These 27 T cell receptor beta chains originate from one sample sequenced in a study of cytomegalovirus exposure and HLA in healthy donors. Generated by immunoSEQ multiplex PCR, the TCRdb table keeps only in-frame clones and is missing some. The top ten hold 1.2% of the sample, which has 240,000 or so clones, approximately 86% seen once. Material for sequencing was PBMCs. The receptors here all came from a woman under 40 in good health and CMV-seropositive.

This sequence joins TRBV5-1 and TRBJ2-3; no clear D gene. This CDR3 spans 12 amino acids. Germline CDR1 and CDR2: SGHRS and YFSETQ. Trimming took 0 bases from V and 7 from J, leaving 6 bases between them. For the CDR3, the DNA is TGCGCCAGCAGCTTGGGACAACATACGCAGTATTTT. This encodes CASSLGQHTQYF.

This chain links TRBV9 with TRBJ1-4; no clear D. The CDR3 is 16 amino acids. CDR1 is SGDLS and CDR2 is YYNGEE in the germline V gene. Trimming stripped 0 bases from V and 3 bases from J, with 12 bases between. The CDR3 protein is CASSVDGVLANEKLFF. The CDR3 DNA reads as TGTGCCAGCAGCGTAGACGGGGTATTAGCTAATGAAAAACTGTTTTTT.

This clone was recorded once. The junction departs from germline at one end; a sequencing error may be responsible. V usage is TRBV11-2 and J usage is TRBJ2-3; the D gene is possibly TRBD2 (5 bases). CDR3 size: 13 residues. Germline assignment: CDR1 SGHAT and CDR2 FQNNGV. The CDR3 sequence is CASSLDGVISLTF. CDR3 coding DNA: TGTGCCAGCAGCCTAGACGGGGTCATATCACTAACCTTT.

This clone has a single count. V gene TRBV7-8 combines with J gene TRBJ2-7; D is possibly TRBD2 (7 bases). The CDR3 totals 13 residues. From germline, CDR1 is SGHVS and CDR2 FQNEAQ. Trimming took off 5 bases at V and 6 bases at J, with 14 bases between the two ends. The chain's CDR3 is CASSPPRGGEQYF. The CDR3 DNA reads as TGTGCCAGCAGCCCCCCGAGGGGGGGCGAGCAGTACTTC.

This chain links TRBV27 with TRBJ2-1; 8 nucleotides match TRBD2. J gave up 4 bases and V 5 bases, and 4 bases lay outside the gene matches. CDR1 MNHEY and CDR2 SMNVEV come from the germline V gene (reference sequence). This CDR3 comprises 14 residues. CDR3 loop: CASSTSGEYNEQFF. CDR3 DNA sequence: TGTGCCAGCAGTACTAGCGGTGAATACAATGAGCAGTTCTTC.

The chain combines TRBV7-2 with TRBJ2-7, with a possible D match to TRBD1 (5 bases). The germline V gene has CDR1 SGHTA and CDR2 FQGNSA. The CDR3 runs to 14 residues. The V end lost 2 bases, the J end lost 6 bases, and 14 bases lay between the germline ends. In DNA, the CDR3 is TGTGCCAGCAGCTTATTTAAGGGGCCCGGCGAGCAGTACTTC. This sequence encodes CASSLFKGPGEQYF.

This chain uses TRBV7-3 with TRBJ2-1; D gene uncertain. V was clipped by 5 bases and J by 3 bases, with 11 bases between them. CDR3 size: 14 residues. Looked up from germline, CDR1 is SGHTA and CDR2 is FQGTGA. CDR3 sequence reads: CASSTSAHYNEQFF. The DNA of the CDR3 is TGTGCCAGCAGCACGAGCGCACACTACAATGAGCAGTTCTTC.

J is TRBJ2-2 and V is TRBV28; weak D call: TRBD1 (6 bases). CDR3 length: 14 amino acids. V dropped 5 bases and J dropped 1 base, with 8 bases sitting between them. The V gene's germline CDR1 is MDHEN and CDR2 SYDVKM. The CDR3 region is CASSVTGNTGELFF. The DNA of the CDR3 is TGTGCCAGCAGTGTGACAGGGAACACCGGGGAGCTGTTTTTT.

This clone turned up a few times. This chain connects TRBV6-1 to TRBJ1-1, with D uncertain. The CDR3 length is 13 residues. Trimming took off 7 bases at V and 1 base at J, with 10 bases between the two ends. The germline V gene has CDR1 MNHNS and CDR2 SASEGT. CDR3 sequence: CASKGAENTEAFF. CDR3 bases: TGTGCCAGCAAAGGAGCAGAGAACACTGAAGCTTTCTTT.

The chain combines TRBV5-1 with TRBJ1-1; D ambiguous. The CDR3 has 15 amino acids. The germline V gene encodes CDR1 SGHRS and CDR2 YFSETQ. V was shortened by 0 bases and J by 4 bases, with 13 bases between the two germline ends. CDR3 in amino acids: CASSLVAGIGTEAFF. CDR3 bases: TGCGCCAGCAGCTTGGTCGCGGGGATCGGCACTGAAGCTTTCTTT. Full variable domain (rest looked up from reference TRBV5-1 and TRBJ1-1): KAGVTQTPRYLIKTRGQQVTLSCSPISGHRSVSWYQQTPGQGLQFLFEYFSETQRNKGNFPGRFSGRQFSNSRSEMNVSTLELGDSALYLCASSLVAGIGTEAFFGQGTRLTVV.

The chain is built from TRBV18 and TRBJ2-5, with D perhaps matching TRBD2 (6 bases). The CDR3 has 15 amino acids. Trimming shortened V by 2 bases and J by 3 bases, and 13 bases separated the two germline ends. In germline, CDR1 is KGHSH, CDR2 LQKENI. Here the CDR3 reads CASSPSGVKEETQYF. CDR3 sequence (DNA): TGTGCCAGCTCACCATCGGGAGTTAAAGAAGAGACCCAGTACTTC. Filled out from reference TRBV18 and TRBJ2-5, the complete variable domain reads NAGVMQNPRHLVRRRGQEARLRCSPMKGHSHVYWYRQLPEEGLKFMVYLQKENIIDESGMPKERFSAEFPKEGPSILRIQQVVRGDSAAYFCASSPSGVKEETQYFGPGTRLLVL.

In the case of this clone: A read error may produce the germline difference seen at one junction end. This chain links TRBV9 with TRBJ1-3; no clear D. Germline CDR1 SGDLS, CDR2 YYNGEE. The CDR3 spans 16 residues. The CDR3 loop reads CASSGRTAVSGSTIYF. The CDR3 DNA reads TGTGCCAGCAGCGGACGGACTGCCGTCTCTGGAAGCACCATATATTTT.

The chain combines TRBV30 with TRBJ2-1; tentatively, D is TRBD2 (6 bases). V was clipped by 2 bases and J by 0 bases, with 14 bases between them. Germline assignment: CDR1 GTSNPN and CDR2 SVGIG (reference sequence). The CDR3 loop spans 16 amino acids. The CDR3 sequence: CAWSSRGPSSYNEQFF. CDR3 nucleotide sequence: TGTGCCTGGAGTTCGCGGGGACCAAGCTCCTACAATGAGCAGTTCTTC.

V gene TRBV27 combines with J gene TRBJ2-3; a weak D match, TRBD1 (6 bases). Germline CDR1 reads MNHEY; CDR2 reads SMNVEV (reference sequence). The ends were cut back, 4 bases at V and 2 bases at J, with 13 bases in the middle. The CDR3 is 15 residues long. The CDR3 region is CASSYQDRNTDTQYF. The CDR3 nucleotides read TGTGCCAGCAGTTACCAAGACAGGAACACAGATACGCAGTATTTT.

The J gene is TRBJ2-7, the V gene TRBV29-1, with TRBD2 matching over 11 bases. Germline CDR1 SQVTM, CDR2 ANQGSEA. The J segment lost 1 base and the V segment lost 1 base, leaving 12 bases of the junction unmatched. The CDR3 sequence is 18 residues long. This CDR3 reads CSVEAFDLTSGSSYEQYF. The CDR3 nucleotides read TGCAGCGTTGAAGCCTTCGACCTTACTAGCGGGAGTTCCTACGAGCAGTACTTC.

The chain combines TRBV11-2 with TRBJ2-7; TRBD1 matches 8 bases. The V gene end was trimmed by 5 bases and the J gene end by 2 bases; junction bases not matched to a gene: 8. This CDR3 has 15 amino acids. Germline-derived CDR1 and CDR2 are SGHAT and FQNNGV. In DNA, the CDR3 is TGTGCCAGCAGCCCTATGCAGGGGGCCACCTACGAGCAGTACTTC. This sequence encodes CASSPMQGATYEQYF.

V gene TRBV27 combines with J gene TRBJ1-4; D possibly corresponds to TRBD1 (5 bases). The V and J ends lost 0 bases and 5 bases respectively, with 13 bases between them. CDR1 is MNHEY, CDR2 SMNVEV, per germline (reference sequence). The CDR3 totals 16 residues. CDR3 sequence: CASSLSQGTFNEKLFF. CDR3 nucleotides: TGTGCCAGCAGTTTATCTCAGGGAACCTTCAATGAAAAACTGTTTTTT.

This chain connects TRBV7-8 to TRBJ1-2; perhaps TRBD1 as D (6 bases). The CDR3 runs to 15 residues. Germline V gene lookup returns CDR1 SGHVS and CDR2 FQNEAQ. The V end was cut by 1 base, the J end by 2 bases, with 11 bases between. In DNA, the CDR3 is TGTGCCAGCAGCTTAGGATCCCAGGGGAACTATGGCTACACCTTC. The encoded protein is CASSLGSQGNYGYTF.

The rearrangement links TRBV6-5 to TRBJ2-7; TRBD2 matches 7 bases. This CDR3 region has 15 residues. Germline lookup yields CDR1 MNHEY and CDR2 SVGAGI. The trim removed 0 bases at V and 1 base at J, leaving 3 bases unmatched. The CDR3 DNA sequence: TGTGCCAGCAGTTACTCCTCTAGCGGATCCTACGAGCAGTACTTC. This translates into CASSYSSSGSYEQYF.

This chain joins TRBV10-3 and TRBJ2-3, with D unresolved. The CDR3 extends over 14 amino acids. Germline loops: CDR1 ENHRY, CDR2 SYGVKD. The V end lost 3 bases, the J end lost 2 bases, and 9 bases lay between the germline ends. CDR3 residues: CAISENYSTDTQYF. The CDR3 bases are TGTGCCATCAGTGAAAATTATTCCACAGATACGCAGTATTTT.

This CDR3 reads CASSRVDGLASYEQFF. The DNA of the CDR3 is TGTGCCAGTAGTAGGGTGGACGGACTAGCGAGCTATGAGCAGTTCTTC. The V gene is TRBV19, the J gene TRBJ2-1, with 9 bases matching TRBD2. After removal of 4 bases from V and 8 bases from J, the junction contained 12 bases not matched to a gene. The germline gives CDR1 LNHDA, CDR2 SQIVND (reference sequence). The CDR3 is 16 amino acids.

The V call is TRBV5-1, the J call TRBJ2-7; weak D call: TRBD1 (6 bases). V was trimmed by 3 bases and J by 3 bases, leaving 16 bases between them. CDR3 length equals 15 residues. Germline CDR1 SGHRS, CDR2 YFSETQ. CDR3 sequence: CASSSGQIAFYEQYF. As DNA, the CDR3 is TGCGCCAGCAGCTCAGGACAGATAGCTTTCTACGAGCAGTACTTC.

The gene calls are TRBV9 and TRBJ2-5, with TRBD2 as a possible D gene (5 bases). Germline assignment: CDR1 SGDLS and CDR2 YYNGEE. The CDR3 has 15 amino acids. V lost 4 bases and J 3 bases, leaving 16 bases between the germline ends. For the CDR3, the DNA is TGTGCCAGCAGCCCCCGTCTCGGGGAAAAAGAGACCCAGTACTTC. This encodes CASSPRLGEKETQYF.

This clone was recorded only once. The CDR3 bases are TGTGCCAGCAGTGAATACTCCTACGAGCAGTACTTC. It codes for CASSEYSYEQYF. The chain has TRBV6-1 and TRBJ2-7; D unclear. The CDR3 loop spans 12 amino acids. Trimming stripped 2 bases from V and 0 bases from J, with 2 bases between. Germline CDR1 MNHNS, CDR2 SASEGT.

This chain connects TRBV6-5 to TRBJ2-2, with a tentative D call TRBD2 (6 bases). The CDR3 consists of 15 residues. Germline CDR1 is MNHEY and CDR2 is SVGAGI. V lost 4 bases, J lost 5 bases, and 14 bases lay in between. The CDR3 protein is CASSFQGLGTGELFF. For the CDR3, the DNA is TGTGCCAGCAGTTTTCAGGGACTGGGGACCGGGGAGCTGTTTTTT.

The gene calls are TRBV5-4 and TRBJ2-7, with 7 bases lining up with TRBD2. The germline gives CDR1 SGHNT, CDR2 YYREEE (reference sequence). The V segment lost 3 bases and the J segment 3 bases; nucleotides outside the gene matches: 12. This CDR3 is built from 16 residues. The DNA for the CDR3 is TGTGCCAGCAGCTGGGGGGGGAGCGGTACATTCTACGAGCAGTACTTC. This sequence encodes CASSWGGSGTFYEQYF. Full variable domain (rest looked up from reference TRBV5-4 and TRBJ2-7): ETGVTQSPTHLIKTRGQQVTLRCSSQSGHNTVSWYQQALGQGPQFIFQYYREEENGRGNFPPRFSGLQFPNYSSELNVNALELDDSALYLCASSWGGSGTFYEQYFGPGTRLTVT.

The V and J genes are TRBV30 and TRBJ1-1; D may be TRBD1 (6 bases). Germline V gene data show CDR1 as GTSNPN and CDR2 as SVGIG (reference sequence). The ends were cut back, 7 bases at V and 3 bases at J, with 18 bases in the middle. The CDR3 spans 14 residues. Here the CDR3 reads CALNRGAGDTEAFF. In nucleotides, the CDR3 is TGTGCCTTGAATCGGGGGGCTGGGGACACTGAAGCTTTCTTT.